The clone carrying this TCR beta chain was observed a handful of times. Its antigen is not known. The data were taken from a study of beta chain features in type 1 diabetes. On average, the one heparinised blood draw given by each donor was about 100 mL. TCRB transcripts that were expressed got sequenced, as all of the isolated RNA had been reverse transcribed. Some clones are missing from TCRdb's copy, which holds only in-frame ones; the method was immunoSEQ multiplex PCR. This sample carries approximately 360,000 clones, approximately 12% of them seen once, and the ten largest clones take 0.0085% to 0.012%. CDR3 length: 16 residues. CDR1 MNHEY and CDR2 SMNVEV come from the germline V gene (reference sequence). Trimming removed 6 bases at V and 0 bases at J, with 17 bases between. General study findings and limits: A moderate, significant TCRB CDR3 shortening appeared in type 1 diabetes across four CD4+ subsets.

The sequence was collected from a woman in her late teens or twenties with type 1 diabetes. Sequencing used naive CD4+ T cells from blood. This chain links TRBV27 with TRBJ1-2; TRBD1 might be the D (6 bases). CDR3 in amino acids: CASSYQAGATNYGYTF. CDR3 DNA: TGTGCCAGCAGCTACCAGGCAGGGGCAACTAACTATGGCTACACCTTC.